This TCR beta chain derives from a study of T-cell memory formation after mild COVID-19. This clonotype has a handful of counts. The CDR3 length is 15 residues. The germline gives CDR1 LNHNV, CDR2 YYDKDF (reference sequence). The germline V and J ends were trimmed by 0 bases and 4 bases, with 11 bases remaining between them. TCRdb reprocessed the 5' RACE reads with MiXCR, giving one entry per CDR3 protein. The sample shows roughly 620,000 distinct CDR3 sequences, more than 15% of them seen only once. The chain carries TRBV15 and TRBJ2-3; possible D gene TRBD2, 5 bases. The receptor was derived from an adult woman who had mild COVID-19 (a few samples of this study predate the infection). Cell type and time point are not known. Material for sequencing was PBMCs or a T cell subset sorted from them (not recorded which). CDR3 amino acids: CATSRDVGDPDTQYF. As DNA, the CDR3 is TGTGCCACCAGCAGAGATGTCGGGGATCCAGATACGCAGTATTTT.